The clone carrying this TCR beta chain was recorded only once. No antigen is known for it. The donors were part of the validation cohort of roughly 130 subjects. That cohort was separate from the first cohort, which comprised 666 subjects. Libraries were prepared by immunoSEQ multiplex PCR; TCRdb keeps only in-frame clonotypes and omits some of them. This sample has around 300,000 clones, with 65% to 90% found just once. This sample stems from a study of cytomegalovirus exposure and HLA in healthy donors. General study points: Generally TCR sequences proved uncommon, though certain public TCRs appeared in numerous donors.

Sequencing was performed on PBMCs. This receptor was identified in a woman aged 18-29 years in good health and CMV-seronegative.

The CDR3 bases are TGTGCCAGCAGTTTAGACGGACAGGGGTCCTACAATGAGCAGTTCTTC. Its protein product is CASSLDGQGSYNEQFF. The chain recombines TRBV28 with TRBJ2-1; 9 bases line up with TRBD1. The CDR3 contains 16 residues. Per germline, CDR1 MDHEN and CDR2 SYDVKM. V shed 2 bases and J 1 base; nucleotides not matched to a gene: 3. The variable domain in full, completed from reference TRBV28 and TRBJ2-1, reads DVKVTQSSRYLVKRTGEKVFLECVQDMDHENMFWYRQDPGLGLRLIYFSYDVKMKEKGDIPEGYSVSREKKERFSLILESASTNQTSMYLCASSLDGQGSYNEQFFGPGTRLTVL.